This T cell receptor beta chain emerged from a study of cytotoxic CD8 clonotypes in ibrutinib-treated CLL. A word on this clone: Its antigen is unknown.

Here immunoSEQ multiplex PCR was the method, and the copy in TCRdb shows in-frame clones only, minus some. The sample lists about 310,000 clones; just under 80% were seen once. Broader study findings: In comparison with age-matched healthy donors, baseline clonality was higher and tracked circulating CD8+ T-cell counts. Treatment left the uncommon public clonotypes either contracted or stable in frequency.

CDR3 length equals 17 residues. With 1 base clipped from V and 0 bases from J, the junction kept 6 bases outside the gene matches. Germline V gene lookup returns CDR1 MNHEY and CDR2 SMNVEV (reference sequence). The TCR sequence derives from a human donor with chronic lymphocytic leukemia. The chain employs TRBV27 and TRBJ2-7, with 10 nucleotides matching TRBD2. The source material was PBMCs, sampled before ibrutinib treatment. CDR3 residues: CASSLFASGRLSYEQYF. CDR3 DNA sequence: TGTGCCAGCAGTTTATTCGCTAGCGGGAGACTCTCCTACGAGCAGTACTTC.